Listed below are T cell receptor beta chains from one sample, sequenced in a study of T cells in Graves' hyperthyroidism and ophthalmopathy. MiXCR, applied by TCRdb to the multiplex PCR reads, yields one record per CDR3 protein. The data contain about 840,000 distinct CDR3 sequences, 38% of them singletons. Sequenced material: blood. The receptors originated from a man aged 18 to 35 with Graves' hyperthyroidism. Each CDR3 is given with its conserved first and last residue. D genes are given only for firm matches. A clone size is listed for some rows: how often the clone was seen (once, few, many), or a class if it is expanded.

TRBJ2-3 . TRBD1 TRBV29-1 TGCAGCGTAGAGGGACAGGGTAGCACAGATACGCAGTATTTT CSVEGQGSTDTQYF
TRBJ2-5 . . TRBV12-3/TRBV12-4 TGTGCCAGCAGCCAAGCAGGGTCTGGGGAGACCCAGTACTTC CASSQAGSGETQYF
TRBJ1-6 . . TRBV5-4 TGTGCCAGCAGATTAGGGAGTTCACCCCTCCACTTT CASRLGSSPLHF
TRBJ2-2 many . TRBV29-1 TGCAGCGTTCCCACAGGGAAGGCCACCGGGGAGCTGTTTTTT CSVPTGKATGELFF
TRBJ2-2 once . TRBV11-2 TGTGCCAGCAGTCCCCATCAGGGTCCCACCGGGGAGCTGTTTTTT CASSPHQGPTGELFF
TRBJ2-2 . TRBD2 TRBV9 TGTGCCAGCAGCGTAGCGCCCCGGGGGGACCCGAACACCGGGGAGCTGTTTTTT CASSVAPRGDPNTGELFF
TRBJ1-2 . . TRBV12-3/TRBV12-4 TGTGCCAGCAGTTTAATCGAGGTCTATGGCCACACCTTC CASSLIEVYGHTF
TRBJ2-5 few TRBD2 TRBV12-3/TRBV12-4 TGTGCCAGCAACCCTTCGGGGGGGCCAACGGAGACCCAGTACTTC CASNPSGGPTETQYF
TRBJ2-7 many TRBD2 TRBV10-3 TGTGCCACCTTTAGCGGGGGGCCGACCTACGAGCAGTACTTC CATFSGGPTYEQYF
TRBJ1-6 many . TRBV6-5 TGTGCCAGCACCCTGGGCTCAGATTCACCCCTCCACTTT CASTLGSDSPLHF
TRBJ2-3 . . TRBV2 TGTGCCAGGAGGGAGAGAGGAGCAGATACGCAGTATTTT CARRERGADTQYF
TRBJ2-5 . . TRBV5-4 TGTGCCGGCAGCTTTTCACAGGGAGAGACCCAGTACTTC CAGSFSQGETQYF
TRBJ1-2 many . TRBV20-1 TGCAGTGCTGTAGACGTAATCTATGGCTACACCTTC CSAVDVIYGYTF
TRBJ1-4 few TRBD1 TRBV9 TGTGCCAGCAGCCAGTGGACAGGGCCGAATGAAAAACTGTTTTTT CASSQWTGPNEKLFF
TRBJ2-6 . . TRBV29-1 TGCAGCCAAGAGAGGGGCTCTGGGGCCAACGTCCTGACTTTC CSQERGSGANVLTF
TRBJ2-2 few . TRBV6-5 TGTGCCAGCAGTTATGGTCCAGGGTCCACCGGGGAGCTGTTTTTT CASSYGPGSTGELFF
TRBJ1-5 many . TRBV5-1 TGCGCCAGCAGCTCACAGGGAGAGGAGGGTCAGCCCCAGCATTTT CASSSQGEEGQPQHF
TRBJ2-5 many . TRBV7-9 TGTGCCAGCAGCCGCCTTGGCAGGGGAGAGACCCAGTACTTC CASSRLGRGETQYF
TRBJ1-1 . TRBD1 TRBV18 TGTGCCAGCTCACCGACGGGACAGGGCTTGAACACTGAAGCTTTCTTT CASSPTGQGLNTEAFF
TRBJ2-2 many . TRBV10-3 TGTGCCATCAGTGGGACGTGGGACGCCGGGGAGCTGTTTTTT CAISGTWDAGELFF
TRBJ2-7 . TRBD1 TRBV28 TGTGCCAGCAGTTTGGGGGACAGGGTGCGAGACGAGCAGTACTTC CASSLGDRVRDEQYF
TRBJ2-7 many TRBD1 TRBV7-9 TGTGCCAGCAGCCCTGAACGGGACAGACTCTACGAGCAGTACTTC CASSPERDRLYEQYF
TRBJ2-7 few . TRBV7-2 TGTGCCAGCAGCTTAGATCCGGACCGATCCTACGAGCAGTACTTC CASSLDPDRSYEQYF
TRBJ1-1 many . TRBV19 TGTGCCAGCAGCTCACACCGGAACACTGAAGCTTTCTTT CASSSHRNTEAFF
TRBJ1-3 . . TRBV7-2 TGTGCCAGCAGTTTAGGAGGGACCGCTCTCCCCTCTGGAAACACCATATATTTT CASSLGGTALPSGNTIYF